This T cell receptor (beta chain) is from a study of shared clonotypes between healthy human individuals. The CDR3 has 16 amino acids. Per the germline V gene, CDR1 is MDHEN and CDR2 is SYDVKM. Unmatched junction bases numbered 6, after V lost 2 bases and J lost 4 bases. As originally analysed: Junction-only immunoSEQ data arrived without quality scores, meaning filtering differed. TCRdb keeps only in-frame clones here, not all; method: immunoSEQ multiplex PCR. V and J calls and clone size follow that table, whereas D and trimming were derived from the DNA. Here the sample spans 2 million to 2.5 million clones, approximately 94% being singletons.

This TCR was recovered from a man between 18 and 35 years old in good health. Input material: naive CD4+ T cells sorted from blood. Subset described: CD45RA+ positively selected. V usage is TRBV28 and J usage is TRBJ1-3; 9 bases agree with TRBD1. CDR3 loop: CASSLRDRVLGNTIYF. The CDR3 bases are TGTGCCAGCAGTTTACGGGACAGGGTTTTGGGAAACACCATATATTTT.